These 15 T cell receptor beta chains were all obtained from the same sample, sequenced in a study of control samples from healthy donors and cancer patients. Here immunoSEQ multiplex PCR was the method, and the copy in TCRdb shows in-frame clones only, minus some. The sample yields about 120,000 clones, roughly 88% seen once. Sample: blood. These receptors came from a man aged 40-50 years in good health.

This chain connects TRBV12-3 or TRBV12-4 to TRBJ1-2; no clear D. This CDR3 has 12 residues. Trimming pared 6 bases from V and 4 bases from J, leaving 9 bases between. This chain's CDR3 is CASSVEAYGYTF. CDR3 DNA: TGTGCCAGCAGCGTTGAGGCCTATGGCTACACCTTC.

The chain employs TRBV24-1 and TRBJ2-6; TRBD1 matches at 9 bases. This CDR3 region has 18 residues. Germline loops: CDR1 KGHDR, CDR2 SFDVKD. The ends lost 4 bases at V and 0 bases at J; junction bases unmatched: 6. CDR3 sequence: CATSEGQGGVSGANVLTF. The CDR3 DNA is TGTGCCACCAGTGAGGGACAGGGAGGCGTCTCTGGGGCCAACGTCCTGACTTTC.

The gene calls are TRBV7-3 and TRBJ2-3; D remains unclear. Germline assignment: CDR1 SGHTA and CDR2 FQGTGA. V lost 0 bases and J 4 bases, leaving 8 bases between the germline ends. The CDR3 is 14 residues long. CDR3 sequence: CASSLTPPPDTQYF. The CDR3 DNA is TGTGCCAGCAGCTTAACACCCCCCCCAGATACGCAGTATTTT.

The V and J genes are TRBV5-6 and TRBJ1-1; 7 bases are a match to TRBD1. Losses at the gene ends were 4 bases for V and 7 bases for J; bases not matched to a gene: 13. The CDR3 contains 15 residues. Germline V gene data show CDR1 as SGHDT and CDR2 as YYEEEE. The CDR3 sequence: CASSGRQGRHYEAFF. The CDR3 DNA reads as TGTGCCAGCAGCGGTAGACAGGGTAGGCACTATGAAGCTTTCTTT.

This clone was recorded only once. The rearrangement uses TRBV2 and TRBJ1-6, with D possibly TRBD1 on 6 matching bases. The germline CDR1 and CDR2 sequences are SNHLY and FYNNEI. V dropped 10 bases and J dropped 2 bases, with 15 bases sitting between them. The CDR3 has 15 residues. The CDR3 region has the DNA TGTGCCACGCGACACAGGGCAACCTATAATTCACCCCTCCACTTT. Translated, it gives CATRHRATYNSPLHF.

This sequence joins TRBV24-1 and TRBJ1-1, with 11 nucleotides matching TRBD1. Trimming took 4 bases from V and 11 from J; bases not matched to a gene: 5. The CDR3 sequence is 13 residues long. Germline lookup yields CDR1 KGHDR and CDR2 SFDVKD. CDR3 DNA: TGTGCCACCAGTGACCGGGGACAGGGGGTCGCTTTCTTT. As protein: CATSDRGQGVAFF.

The CDR3 is CATRGQGAAEAFF. Here the CDR3 DNA reads TGTGCCACCAGGGGACAGGGGGCCGCTGAAGCTTTCTTT. The chain links TRBV24-1 to TRBJ1-1, with 12 nucleotides matching TRBD1. Germline values: CDR1 KGHDR, CDR2 SFDVKD. The CDR3 is 13 residues long. V lost 7 bases and J lost 6; bases outside the gene matches: 2.

The table lists this clone with a count of one. CDR3 in DNA: TGTGCCAGCAGACCCCCGGAGGGTAACTATGGCTACACCTTC. Encoded protein: CASRPPEGNYGYTF. V gene TRBV25-1 combines with J gene TRBJ1-2; unclear D gene. CDR3 size: 14 residues. CDR1 is MGHDK and CDR2 is SYGVNS in the germline V gene. Trimming left V 6 bases short and J 1 base short, with 12 bases between.

This clone came up once. The chain recombines TRBV7-9 with TRBJ1-1; D perhaps matches TRBD1 (6 bases). The CDR3 runs to 19 residues. With 5 bases removed from V and 1 base from J, the gap between germline ends came to 26 bases. Germline CDR1 is SEHNR and CDR2 is FQNEAQ (reference sequence). This CDR3 reads CASSPRAIGGGGRNTEAFF. Here the CDR3 DNA reads TGTGCCAGCAGCCCTAGGGCGATTGGTGGGGGCGGGAGGAACACTGAAGCTTTCTTT.

DNA for the CDR3: TGTGCCACCAGCAGAGATCCCAGGGGCAATCAGCCCCAGCATTTT. This encodes CATSRDPRGNQPQHF. The V call is TRBV15, the J call TRBJ1-5, with D perhaps matching TRBD1 (5 bases). Trimming cost V 0 bases and J 2 bases, with 8 bases left between them. Germline V gives CDR1 LNHNV, CDR2 YYDKDF (reference sequence). This CDR3 comprises 15 residues.

The chain has TRBV18 and TRBJ1-1; 9 bases line up with TRBD1. CDR1 and CDR2 (germline): KGHSH, LQKENI. The CDR3 contains 14 residues. Trimming cost V 2 bases and J 8 bases; bases outside gene matches: 6. CDR3 residues: CASSPSPDRGEAFF. The CDR3 coding sequence is TGTGCCAGCTCACCAAGTCCGGACAGGGGAGAAGCTTTCTTT.

The rearrangement uses TRBV12-5 and TRBJ2-3; 10 positions match TRBD2. Germline CDR1 is LGHNT and CDR2 is FRNRAP. The CDR3 spans 15 residues. Germline trimming cut 6 bases from V and 6 bases from J; bases unmatched to any gene: 9. The CDR3 coding sequence is TGTGCTAGTGGACCTAGCGGGGGAAGGTCGGATACGCAGTATTTT. Translating it yields CASGPSGGRSDTQYF.

The V call is TRBV7-9, the J call TRBJ2-5, with 8 bases identical to TRBD2. The CDR3 spans 15 residues. After removal of 3 bases from V and 0 bases from J, the junction contained 3 bases not matched to a gene. The germline CDR1 and CDR2 sequences are SEHNR and FQNEAQ (reference sequence). CDR3 residues: CASSFPGGDQETQYF. In DNA form, the CDR3 reads TGTGCCAGCAGCTTCCCCGGGGGGGACCAAGAGACCCAGTACTTC.

This chain links TRBV15 with TRBJ1-4; 7 positions agree with TRBD1. V gave up 5 bases and J gave up 5 bases; unmatched junction bases: 5. Germline-derived CDR1 and CDR2 are LNHNV and YYDKDF (reference sequence). The CDR3 has 14 amino acids. CDR3 in amino acids: CATSRDRVNEKLFF. In nucleotides, the CDR3 is TGTGCCACCAGCCGCGACAGGGTCAATGAAAAACTGTTTTTT.

This sequence joins TRBV19 and TRBJ2-1; D unclear. The CDR3 spans 12 residues. With 3 bases removed from V and 8 bases from J, the gap between germline ends came to 8 bases. Germline CDR1 reads LNHDA; CDR2 reads SQIVND (reference sequence). The CDR3 loop is CASSIGSDEQFF. In nucleotides, the CDR3 is TGTGCCAGTAGTATCGGCAGCGATGAGCAGTTCTTC.